The sequence of this TCR beta chain was determined in a study of cytomegalovirus exposure and HLA in healthy donors. General study results and limits: TCR beta chains associated with HLA were, in a later analysis, more clonally expanded than equally common others. Overall, about 160 TCR beta chains were annotated as cytomegalovirus-associated. Most TCR sequences were uncommon, yet certain public TCRs appeared in many donors. Researchers had no immune exposure information except CMV serostatus available.

Note on this clone: Its antigen is as yet unknown.

The study ran its PCR with 60 Vbeta and 13 Jbeta primers. The assay was immunoSEQ multiplex PCR, and TCRdb's table has in-frame clones only and misses some. The profile covers about 76,000 clones, with over 60% appearing a single time and roughly 15% taken by the ten largest. Trimming removed 1 base from V and 2 bases from J; junction bases left unmatched: 7. This CDR3 has 17 residues. CDR1 SGHVS and CDR2 FNYEAQ come from the germline V gene. The sequence was collected from a woman between 40 and 55 years old in good health and CMV-seropositive. Sequenced input: PBMCs. The chain couples TRBV7-6 to TRBJ2-3; 9 nucleotides agree with TRBD2. CDR3 nucleotide sequence: TGTGCCAGCAGCTTAGAGAGGGCGGGAGGGTACACAGATACGCAGTATTTT. This gives the protein CASSLERAGGYTDTQYF.